Listed here is a single T cell receptor beta chain. Its target is not known. Germline loops: CDR1 SGHRS, CDR2 YFSETQ. The CDR3 extends over 14 amino acids. V was clipped by 4 bases and J by 7 bases; unmatched bases: 10. These data originate in a study of cytomegalovirus exposure and HLA in healthy donors. Study results and caveats: For TCR beta chains, V- and J-gene trimming was later linked to a missense DCLRE1C variant. Segments of the TCR beta V type were, in most cases, productive about 90% or about 30% of the time in an earlier analysis. In a later analysis, most CMV-associated TCR beta chains appeared HLA-restricted.

Primers for the PCR totalled 60 Vbeta and 13 Jbeta. The assay was immunoSEQ multiplex PCR, and TCRdb's table has in-frame clones only and misses some. The sample has roughly 200,000 clones, around 75% seen once. Sequenced material: PBMCs. The TCR originated in a female donor in good health and CMV-seronegative. The chain joins TRBV5-1 to TRBJ2-7, with 8 positions matching TRBD2. DNA for the CDR3: TGCGCCAGCAGCCCCTCCCCGGGAGGGGGGGAGCAGTACTTC. Its protein is CASSPSPGGGEQYF.